The T cell receptor beta chain described here comes from a study of cytomegalovirus exposure and HLA in healthy donors. About this clone itself: This may arise from a read error, as a much more abundant clone is one base away.

The CDR3 is made up of 15 amino acids. Germline CDR1 and CDR2: SGHRS and YFSETQ. Germline trimming cut 4 bases from V and 0 bases from J; bases unmatched to any gene: 6. Both 60 Vbeta primers and 13 Jbeta primers went into the PCR. Only in-frame clones appear in the TCRdb table, and some are missing; sequencing was by immunoSEQ multiplex PCR. Counted here are about 120,000 clones, 77% occurring once; the ten biggest clones make up around 5.5%. The sequenced material came from PBMCs. This receptor was taken from a man aged 18 to 29 in good health and CMV-seropositive. J is TRBJ1-2 and V is TRBV5-1; 7 bases agree with TRBD1. The CDR3 sequence: CASSPDRESNYGYTF. CDR3 sequence (DNA): TGCGCCAGCAGCCCCGACAGGGAGTCTAACTATGGCTACACCTTC.